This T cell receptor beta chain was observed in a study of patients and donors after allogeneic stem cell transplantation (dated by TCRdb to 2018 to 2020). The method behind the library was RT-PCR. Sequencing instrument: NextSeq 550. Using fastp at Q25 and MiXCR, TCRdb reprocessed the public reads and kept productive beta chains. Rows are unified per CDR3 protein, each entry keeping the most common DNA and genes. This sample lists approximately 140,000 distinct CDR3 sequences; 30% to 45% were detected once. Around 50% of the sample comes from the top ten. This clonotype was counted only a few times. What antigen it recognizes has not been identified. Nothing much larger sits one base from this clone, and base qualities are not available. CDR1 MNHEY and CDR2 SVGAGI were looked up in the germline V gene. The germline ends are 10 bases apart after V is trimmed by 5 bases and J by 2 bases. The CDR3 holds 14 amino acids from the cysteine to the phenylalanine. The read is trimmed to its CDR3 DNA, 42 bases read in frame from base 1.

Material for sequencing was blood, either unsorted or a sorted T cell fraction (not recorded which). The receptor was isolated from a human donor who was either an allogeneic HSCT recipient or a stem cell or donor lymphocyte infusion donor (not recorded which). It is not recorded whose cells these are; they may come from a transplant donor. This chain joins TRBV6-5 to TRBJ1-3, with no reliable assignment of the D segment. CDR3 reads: CASSPDGAGNTIYF. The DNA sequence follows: TGTGCCAGCAGTCCTGACGGAGCTGGAAACACCATATATTTT.